Below are 24 T cell receptor beta chains sequenced from a single sample in a study of blood T cell repertoires in COVID-19. Profiled with immunoSEQ multiplex PCR; TCRdb holds only in-frame clones, not every one. The sample has over 200,000 clones, about 87% seen once. The sequenced sample was PBMCs or T cells enriched from blood (not recorded which). These receptors were obtained from a man between 18 and 35 years old with acute COVID-19.

The chain employs TRBV4-3 and TRBJ2-1; 7 bases map to TRBD1. The V segment lost 0 bases and the J segment 4 bases; nucleotides outside the gene matches: 6. Looked up from germline, CDR1 is LGHNA and CDR2 is YSLEER. The CDR3 covers 16 residues. CDR3 sequence reads: CASSQELGQKYNEQFF. The CDR3, as DNA: TGCGCCAGCAGCCAAGAACTGGGACAGAAATACAATGAGCAGTTCTTC.

In its sample, this clone was seen a few times. The rearrangement links TRBV11-2 to TRBJ2-7; TRBD1 matches 11 bases. Per the germline V gene, CDR1 is SGHAT and CDR2 is FQNNGV. This CDR3 is built from 17 residues. After removal of 6 bases from V and 3 bases from J, the junction contained 13 bases not matched to a gene. The CDR3 loop reads CASRKTRIGTGGYEQYF. DNA for the CDR3: TGTGCCAGCAGAAAAACTAGGATCGGGACAGGGGGCTACGAGCAGTACTTC.

This chain connects TRBV2 to TRBJ2-3, with D perhaps matching TRBD2 (6 bases). Germline V lookup: CDR1 SNHLY, CDR2 FYNNEI. Trimming took 5 bases from V and 2 from J, leaving 11 bases between them. The CDR3 is 14 amino acids. CDR3 sequence: CASSPGTATDTQYF. DNA for the CDR3: TGTGCCAGCAGTCCCGGGACTGCCACAGATACGCAGTATTTT.

A few counts support this clone. V and J are TRBV6-5 and TRBJ1-5; the match to TRBD1 covers 7 bases. CDR3 size: 15 residues. Looked up from germline, CDR1 is MNHEY and CDR2 is SVGAGI. V lost 4 bases, J lost 4 bases, and 7 bases stayed unmatched. CDR3 sequence: CASSSTGVMNQPQHF. DNA for the CDR3: TGTGCCAGCAGTTCCACAGGGGTAATGAATCAGCCCCAGCATTTT.

The CDR3 protein is CASSRTEREVSYNSPLHF. For the CDR3, the DNA is TGCGCCAGCAGCCGGACTGAAAGAGAAGTGTCCTATAATTCACCCCTCCACTTT. The V call is TRBV4-1, the J call TRBJ1-6; no clear D gene. Trimming removed 4 bases at V and 1 base at J, with 17 bases between. This CDR3 contains 18 residues. Germline V gene sequence: CDR1 MGHRA, CDR2 YSYEKL.

The chain carries TRBV7-8 and TRBJ2-1, with 7 bases identical to TRBD2. This CDR3 has 15 amino acids. The V gene end was trimmed by 4 bases and the J gene end by 5 bases; junction bases not matched to a gene: 8. Germline CDR1 SGHVS, CDR2 FQNEAQ. In nucleotides, the CDR3 is TGTGCCAGCAGCTCCGGACTAGTCCTTAACAATGAGCAGTTCTTC. Its protein is CASSSGLVLNNEQFF.

The V call is TRBV6-5, the J call TRBJ2-5, with TRBD2 as a possible D gene (5 bases). Trimming shortened V by 10 bases and J by 5 bases, and 20 bases separated the two germline ends. The length of the CDR3 is 14 residues. Looked up from germline, CDR1 is MNHEY and CDR2 is SVGAGI. The DNA of the CDR3 is TGTGCCACCACCGACGGAGGCTTTCCGGAGACCCAGTACTTC. Translation: CATTDGGFPETQYF.

The chain uses TRBV28 and TRBJ2-2, with D tentatively TRBD2 (6 bases). This CDR3 comprises 16 residues. V lost 4 bases, J lost 0 bases, and 12 bases lay in between. The V gene's germline CDR1 is MDHEN and CDR2 SYDVKM. CDR3 sequence reads: CASSYNGGTNTGELFF. The DNA for the CDR3 is TGTGCCAGCAGTTATAACGGAGGGACGAACACCGGGGAGCTGTTTTTT. Supplemented by reference TRBV28 and TRBJ2-2, the full variable domain reads DVKVTQSSRYLVKRTGEKVFLECVQDMDHENMFWYRQDPGLGLRLIYFSYDVKMKEKGDIPEGYSVSREKKERFSLILESASTNQTSMYLCASSYNGGTNTGELFFGEGSRLTVL.

Comment on this clone: The identical CDR3 is also encoded by other nucleotide sequences in the sample. The chain combines TRBV9 with TRBJ2-1; 9 nucleotides align to TRBD1. Trimming cost V 0 bases and J 5 bases; bases outside gene matches: 3. CDR1 and CDR2 (germline): SGDLS, YYNGEE. CDR3 length: 15 amino acids. In nucleotides, the CDR3 is TGTGCCAGCAGCGTAGTGACAGGGGGACACAATGAGCAGTTCTTC. This codes for CASSVVTGGHNEQFF.

This chain links TRBV7-9 with TRBJ1-5; perhaps TRBD1 as D (5 bases). Trimming stripped 5 bases from V and 7 bases from J, with 12 bases between. The CDR3 sequence is 13 residues long. CDR1 and CDR2 (germline): SEHNR, FQNEAQ (reference sequence). The CDR3 nucleotides are TGTGCCAGCAGCCAAAGCGGGGGACAGCCCCAGCATTTT. The encoded protein is CASSQSGGQPQHF.

The rearrangement uses TRBV2 and TRBJ2-2, with 9 bases aligning to TRBD1. Germline V lookup: CDR1 SNHLY, CDR2 FYNNEI. With V trimmed by 6 bases and J by 4 bases, 6 bases remained unmatched. CDR3 length equals 15 residues. The CDR3 DNA follows: TGTGCCAGCAGAACAGGGGGCAGGGGCACCGGGGAGCTGTTTTTT. It yields the protein CASRTGGRGTGELFF.

V and J are TRBV28 and TRBJ1-2; D gene uncertain. The ends were cut back, 6 bases at V and 6 bases at J, with 14 bases in the middle. The CDR3 is made up of 13 amino acids. Germline V gene lookup returns CDR1 MDHEN and CDR2 SYDVKM. The CDR3 DNA follows: TGTGCCAGCAGCCCCATTAGCCACCATGGCTACACCTTC. Its translation: CASSPISHHGYTF.

The V call is TRBV29-1, the J call TRBJ2-1; 8 nucleotides align to TRBD1. The ends lost 5 bases at V and 10 bases at J; junction bases unmatched: 10. Germline CDR1 and CDR2: SQVTM and ANQGSEA. The CDR3 loop spans 13 amino acids. The CDR3 region has the DNA TGCAGCGTTAGTTCAGGGGGCTCGCGGGAGCAGTTCTTC. Protein product: CSVSSGGSREQFF.

The CDR3 DNA follows: TGTGCCAGCAGGGGGGGAGGTCTCGCGAACACCGGGGAGCTGTTTTTT. It translates to CASRGGGLANTGELFF. The J gene is TRBJ2-2, the V gene TRBV2, with TRBD2 as a possible D gene (6 bases). V lost 6 bases and J lost 0, with 14 bases in between. The CDR3 spans 16 residues. Per the germline V gene, CDR1 is SNHLY and CDR2 is FYNNEI.

The chain is built from TRBV11-3 and TRBJ2-2, with TRBD1 as a possible D gene (5 bases). The CDR3 consists of 17 residues. Trimming left V 4 bases short and J 1 base short, with 16 bases between. From germline, CDR1 is SGHNT and CDR2 YENEEA. Here the CDR3 reads CASSSWSSRENTGELFF. CDR3 DNA: TGTGCCAGCAGCTCATGGTCCTCCAGGGAGAACACCGGGGAGCTGTTTTTT.

The rearrangement joins TRBV27 to TRBJ2-2, with a weak D call TRBD2 (5 bases). Germline CDR1 is MNHEY and CDR2 is SMNVEV (reference sequence). Trimming cost V 5 bases and J 4 bases, with 17 bases left between them. The CDR3 runs to 16 residues. Written as DNA, the CDR3 is TGTGCCAGCAGTACGCTAGCAGCCTGGGGCACCGGGGAGCTGTTTTTT. Translating it yields CASSTLAAWGTGELFF.

The V call is TRBV4-3, the J call TRBJ1-3; tentative D call: TRBD1 (6 bases). This CDR3 is built from 14 residues. Trimming stripped 0 bases from V and 8 bases from J, with 11 bases between. Germline V gene sequence: CDR1 LGHNA, CDR2 YSLEER. The CDR3 DNA is TGCGCCAGCAGCCAAGAAGGCAGGGGAGACACCATATATTTT. Translating it yields CASSQEGRGDTIYF.

This sequence joins TRBV19 and TRBJ2-7; TRBD1 might be the D (6 bases). The CDR3 is made up of 13 amino acids. Germline V CDR1 and CDR2: LNHDA, SQIVND (reference sequence). Trimming stripped 4 bases from V and 3 bases from J, with 10 bases between. Here the CDR3 reads CASSKGDLYEQYF. In DNA form, the CDR3 reads TGTGCCAGTAGTAAGGGGGACCTCTACGAGCAGTACTTC. Based on the CDR3 plus reference TRBV19 and TRBJ2-7, the full variable domain is DGGITQSPKYLFRKEGQNVTLSCEQNLNHDAMYWYRQDPGQGLRLIYYSQIVNDFQKGDIAEGYSVSREKKESFPLTVTSAQKNPTAFYLCASSKGDLYEQYFGPGTRLTVT.

The J gene is TRBJ1-3, the V gene TRBV28, with a tentative D call TRBD1 (5 bases). Germline assignment: CDR1 MDHEN and CDR2 SYDVKM. The CDR3 is 16 amino acids. Trimming removed 5 bases from V and 2 bases from J, with 16 bases in between. In DNA form, the CDR3 reads TGTGCCAGCAGTCCTCTTTTGGGGGGTACTGGAAACACCATATATTTT. This encodes CASSPLLGGTGNTIYF.

The V gene is TRBV27, the J gene TRBJ1-1, with a weak D call TRBD1 (5 bases). V gave up 4 bases and J gave up 8 bases, with 8 bases separating them. The CDR3 runs to 11 residues. Germline V lookup: CDR1 MNHEY, CDR2 SMNVEV (reference sequence). The CDR3 DNA is TGTGCCAGCAGTTCCGGGGGAGAAGCTTTCTTT. This gives the protein CASSSGGEAFF.

The chain joins TRBV14 to TRBJ2-7; TRBD2 matches at 8 bases. From germline, CDR1 is SGHDN and CDR2 FVKESK. V gave up 0 bases and J gave up 3 bases; unmatched junction bases: 7. The CDR3 sequence is 16 residues long. CDR3 loop: CASSQDEVAGFYEQYF. The CDR3 DNA reads as TGTGCCAGCAGCCAAGATGAGGTAGCGGGATTCTACGAGCAGTACTTC.

The rearrangement joins TRBV5-4 to TRBJ1-5, with D possibly matching TRBD1 (6 bases). Trimming removed 0 bases from V and 6 bases from J, with 13 bases in between. Germline V CDR1 and CDR2: SGHNT, YYREEE (reference sequence). This CDR3 has 15 amino acids. The CDR3 reads CASSLAGGAGQPQHF. The CDR3 bases are TGTGCCAGCAGCTTGGCTGGGGGCGCAGGTCAGCCCCAGCATTTT.

The chain is built from TRBV7-9 and TRBJ2-1; 11 nucleotides match TRBD2. This CDR3 spans 15 amino acids. From germline, CDR1 is SEHNR and CDR2 FQNEAQ (reference sequence). Losses at the gene ends were 5 bases for V and 4 bases for J; bases not matched to a gene: 4. The CDR3 DNA reads as TGTGCCAGCAGCCTTAGCGGGAGGGGTTACAATGAGCAGTTCTTC. The encoded protein is CASSLSGRGYNEQFF.

The chain employs TRBV7-2 and TRBJ1-2; maybe TRBD1 (5 bases). CDR3 size: 16 residues. V lost 1 base and J 2 bases, leaving 14 bases between the germline ends. Germline assignment: CDR1 SGHTA and CDR2 FQGNSA. The CDR3 DNA follows: TGTGCCAGCAGCTTAGGACCGTCAGGGTTAAACTATGGCTACACCTTC. As protein: CASSLGPSGLNYGYTF.